The 9 T cell receptor beta chains in this list originate from one sample, sequenced in a study of beta chain features in type 1 diabetes. The entirety of the isolated RNA underwent reverse transcription, so expressed TCRB transcripts were sequenced. Measured with immunoSEQ multiplex PCR; TCRdb has only the in-frame clones, and not every one. In the table there are some 330,000 clones, about 11% of which are singletons. Sequencing used naive CD4+ T cells from blood. The source is a woman aged 25 to 39 in good health.

V is TRBV28 and J is TRBJ2-3; 9 positions match TRBD2. CDR1 is MDHEN and CDR2 is SYDVKM in the germline V gene. V shed 6 bases and J 2 bases; nucleotides not matched to a gene: 12. This CDR3 has 17 amino acids. The DNA for the CDR3 is TGTGCCAGCAGCCCACGAGGGGCGGGAGGGCTCACAGATACGCAGTATTTT. It translates to CASSPRGAGGLTDTQYF.

The V gene is TRBV6-1, the J gene TRBJ1-2, with D possibly matching TRBD1 (6 bases). Germline V gene sequence: CDR1 MNHNS, CDR2 SASEGT. The CDR3 is 16 amino acids. Trimming took 4 bases from V and 3 from J, leaving 18 bases between them. Here the CDR3 reads CASSGRQAPGYYGYTF. The CDR3 DNA reads as TGTGCCAGCAGTGGCCGACAGGCCCCGGGATACTATGGCTACACCTTC.

In its sample, this clone was seen a few times. This rearrangement joins TRBV5-4 to TRBJ2-3; D ambiguous. Germline CDR1 SGHNT, CDR2 YYREEE (reference sequence). V lost 0 bases, J lost 0 bases, and 11 bases lay in between. This CDR3 is 16 amino acids long. DNA for the CDR3: TGTGCCAGCAGCTTGGGGCGGAGTATTAGCACAGATACGCAGTATTTT. Residues: CASSLGRSISTDTQYF.

This rearrangement joins TRBV7-3 to TRBJ2-2; D perhaps matches TRBD1 (5 bases). V gave up 2 bases and J gave up 4 bases, with 14 bases separating them. CDR3 length: 16 amino acids. Germline-derived CDR1 and CDR2 are SGHTA and FQGTGA. CDR3 sequence: CASSLALGPVTGELFF. The CDR3 DNA reads TGTGCCAGCAGCTTAGCCTTGGGGCCTGTCACCGGGGAGCTGTTTTTT.

This clone was seen a few times. The chain recombines TRBV19 with TRBJ2-1; 11 positions match TRBD2. The CDR3 is made up of 19 amino acids. After removal of 7 bases from V and 5 bases from J, the junction contained 19 bases not matched to a gene. CDR1 is LNHDA and CDR2 is SQIVND in the germline V gene (reference sequence). The CDR3 sequence is CASTRVWLAGGATHNEQFF. The CDR3 DNA follows: TGTGCCAGTACCCGGGTCTGGCTAGCGGGAGGTGCGACCCACAATGAGCAGTTCTTC.

This clone was picked up a small number of times. CDR3 in amino acids: CASSLRGEQYF. The DNA for the CDR3 is TGTGCCAGCAGTTTGCGGGGCGAGCAGTACTTC. V is TRBV27 and J is TRBJ2-7; perhaps TRBD2 as D (6 bases). V lost 3 bases and J lost 6, with 6 bases in between. This CDR3 is built from 11 residues. Germline CDR1 is MNHEY and CDR2 is SMNVEV (reference sequence).

This chain uses TRBV19 with TRBJ2-1, with TRBD2 identical over 15 bases. The CDR3 runs 14 residues. Germline CDR1 LNHDA, CDR2 SQIVND (reference sequence). The CDR3 nucleotides are TGTGCTGTGACGGGACTAGCGGGAGGATATGAGCAGTTCTTC. This gives the protein CAVTGLAGGYEQFF.

This clone is a singleton in its sample. The V call is TRBV11-3, the J call TRBJ2-3; unclear D gene. Germline V gives CDR1 SGHNT, CDR2 YENEEA. Trimming removed 2 bases at V and 0 bases at J, with 12 bases between. The CDR3 is 16 amino acids. The CDR3 is CASSLIGGSSTDTQYF. The DNA for the CDR3 is TGTGCCAGCAGCTTAATCGGTGGTTCTAGCACAGATACGCAGTATTTT. The whole variable domain, filled in from reference TRBV11-3 and TRBJ2-3, reads EAGVVQSPRYKIIEKKQPVAFWCNPISGHNTLYWYLQNLGQGPELLIRYENEEAVDDSQLPKDRFSAERLKGVDSTLKIQPAELGDSAVYLCASSLIGGSSTDTQYFGPGTRLTVL.

In its sample, this clone was seen a few times. The chain uses TRBV7-9 and TRBJ2-1, with D tentatively TRBD1 (6 bases). Trimming stripped 6 bases from V and 10 bases from J, with 22 bases between. The CDR3 covers 15 residues. Germline V lookup: CDR1 SEHNR, CDR2 FQNEAQ (reference sequence). DNA of the CDR3: TGTGCCAGCAGTTTAAAGGAGAGGACAGTAAAGGAGCAGTTCTTC. It encodes CASSLKERTVKEQFF. Together with reference TRBV7-9 and TRBJ2-1, the CDR3 gives the full variable domain: DTGVSQNPRHKITKRGQNVTFRCDPISEHNRLYWYRQTLGQGPEFLTYFQNEAQLEKSRLLSDRFSAERPKGSFSTLEIQRTEQGDSAMYLCASSLKERTVKEQFFGPGTRLTVL.